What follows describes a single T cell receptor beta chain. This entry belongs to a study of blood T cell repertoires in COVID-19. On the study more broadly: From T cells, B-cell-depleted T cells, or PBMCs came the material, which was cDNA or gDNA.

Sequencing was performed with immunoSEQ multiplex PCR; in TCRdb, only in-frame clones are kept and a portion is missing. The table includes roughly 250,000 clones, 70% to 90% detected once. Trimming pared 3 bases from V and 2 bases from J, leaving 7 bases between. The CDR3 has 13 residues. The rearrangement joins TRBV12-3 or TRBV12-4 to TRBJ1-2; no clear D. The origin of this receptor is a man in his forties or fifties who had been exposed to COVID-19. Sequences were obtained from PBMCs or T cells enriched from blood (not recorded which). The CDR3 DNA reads TGTGCCAGCAGTTTGAACATCAACTATGGCTACACCTTC. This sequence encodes CASSLNINYGYTF.